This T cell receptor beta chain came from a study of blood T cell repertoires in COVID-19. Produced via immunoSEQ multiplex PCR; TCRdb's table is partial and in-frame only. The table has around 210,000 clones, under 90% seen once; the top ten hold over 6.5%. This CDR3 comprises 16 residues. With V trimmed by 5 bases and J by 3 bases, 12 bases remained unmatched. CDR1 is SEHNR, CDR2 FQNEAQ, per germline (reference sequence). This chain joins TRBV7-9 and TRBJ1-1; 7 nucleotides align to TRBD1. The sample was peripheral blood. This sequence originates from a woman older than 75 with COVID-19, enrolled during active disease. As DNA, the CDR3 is TGTGCCAGCAGCACTCCCCGCGGGACAGCCGACACTGAAGCTTTCTTT. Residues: CASSTPRGTADTEAFF.